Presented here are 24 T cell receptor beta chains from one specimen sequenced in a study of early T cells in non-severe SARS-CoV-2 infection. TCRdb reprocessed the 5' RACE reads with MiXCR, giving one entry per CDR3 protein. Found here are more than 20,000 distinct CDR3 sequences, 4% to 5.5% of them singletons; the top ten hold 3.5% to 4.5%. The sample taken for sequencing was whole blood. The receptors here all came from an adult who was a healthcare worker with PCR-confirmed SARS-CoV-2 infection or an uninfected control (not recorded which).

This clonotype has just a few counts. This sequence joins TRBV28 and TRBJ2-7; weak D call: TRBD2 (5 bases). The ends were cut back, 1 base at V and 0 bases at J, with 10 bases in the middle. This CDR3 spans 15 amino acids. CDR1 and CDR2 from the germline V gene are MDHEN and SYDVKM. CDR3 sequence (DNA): TGTGCCAGCAGTTTATCGGCTAGCCTCTCCTACGAGCAGTACTTC. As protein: CASSLSASLSYEQYF.

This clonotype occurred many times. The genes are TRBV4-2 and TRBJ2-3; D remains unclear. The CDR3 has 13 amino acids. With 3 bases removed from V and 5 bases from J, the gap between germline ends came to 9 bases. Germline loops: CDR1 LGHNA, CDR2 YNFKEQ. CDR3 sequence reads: CASSQAAQDTQYF. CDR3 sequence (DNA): TGTGCCAGCAGCCAGGCTGCACAAGATACGCAGTATTTT.

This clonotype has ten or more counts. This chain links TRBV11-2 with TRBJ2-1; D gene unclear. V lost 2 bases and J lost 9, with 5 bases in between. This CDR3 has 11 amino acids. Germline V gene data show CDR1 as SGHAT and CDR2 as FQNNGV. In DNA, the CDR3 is TGTGCCAGCAGCTTACGAGGTGAGCAGTTCTTC. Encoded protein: CASSLRGEQFF.

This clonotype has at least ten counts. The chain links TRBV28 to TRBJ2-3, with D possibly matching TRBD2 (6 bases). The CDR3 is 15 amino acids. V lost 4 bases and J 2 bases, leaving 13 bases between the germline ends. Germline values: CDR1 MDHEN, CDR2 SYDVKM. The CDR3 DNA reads TGTGCCAGCAGTTCGCATAGCGGAGACACAGATACGCAGTATTTT. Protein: CASSSHSGDTDTQYF.

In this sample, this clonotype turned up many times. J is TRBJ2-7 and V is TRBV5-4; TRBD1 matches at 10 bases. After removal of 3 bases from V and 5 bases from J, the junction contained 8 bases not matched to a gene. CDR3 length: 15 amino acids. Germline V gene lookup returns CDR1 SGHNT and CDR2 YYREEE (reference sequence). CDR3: CASSSPGQGIDEQYF. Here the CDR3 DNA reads TGTGCCAGCAGCTCACCGGGACAGGGGATCGACGAGCAGTACTTC. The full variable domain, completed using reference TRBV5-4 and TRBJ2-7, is ETGVTQSPTHLIKTRGQQVTLRCSSQSGHNTVSWYQQALGQGPQFIFQYYREEENGRGNFPPRFSGLQFPNYSSELNVNALELDDSALYLCASSSPGQGIDEQYFGPGTRLTVT.

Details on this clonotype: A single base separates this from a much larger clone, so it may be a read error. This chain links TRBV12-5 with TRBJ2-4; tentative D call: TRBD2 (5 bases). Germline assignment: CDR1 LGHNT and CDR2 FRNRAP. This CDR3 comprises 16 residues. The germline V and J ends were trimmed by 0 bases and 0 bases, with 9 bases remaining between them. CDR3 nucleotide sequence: TGTGCTAGTGGTTTGGTAATCGGGATAGCCAAAAACATTCAGTACTTC. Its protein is CASGLVIGIAKNIQYF.

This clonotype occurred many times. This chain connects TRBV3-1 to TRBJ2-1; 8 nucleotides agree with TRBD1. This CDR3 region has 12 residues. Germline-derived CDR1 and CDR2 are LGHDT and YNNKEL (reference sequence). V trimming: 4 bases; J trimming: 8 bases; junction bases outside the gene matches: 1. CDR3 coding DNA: TGTGCCAGCAGCCCGACAGGGGATGAGCAGTTCTTC. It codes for CASSPTGDEQFF.

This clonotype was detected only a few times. CDR3 amino acids: CSASLGSTDTQYF. CDR3 in DNA: TGCAGCGCCTCCCTGGGTAGCACAGATACGCAGTATTTT. The rearrangement joins TRBV29-1 to TRBJ2-3; D is uncertain. CDR1 is SQVTM, CDR2 ANQGSEA, per germline. Trimming took off 7 bases at V and 0 bases at J, with 11 bases between the two ends. The CDR3 has 13 residues.

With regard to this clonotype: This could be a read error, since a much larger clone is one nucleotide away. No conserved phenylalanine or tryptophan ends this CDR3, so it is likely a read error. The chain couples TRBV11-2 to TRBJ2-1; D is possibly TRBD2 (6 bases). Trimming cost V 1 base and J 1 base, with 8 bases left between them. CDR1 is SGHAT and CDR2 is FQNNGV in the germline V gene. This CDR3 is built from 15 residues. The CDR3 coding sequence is TGTGCCAGCAGCTTAGCGGGAGTTTCCTACAATGAGCAGTTCCTC. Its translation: CASSLAGVSYNEQFL.

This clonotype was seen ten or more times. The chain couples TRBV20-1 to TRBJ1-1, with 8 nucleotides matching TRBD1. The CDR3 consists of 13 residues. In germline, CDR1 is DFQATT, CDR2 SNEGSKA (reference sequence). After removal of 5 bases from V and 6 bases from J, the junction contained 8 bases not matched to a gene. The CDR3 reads CSADRQGIPEAFF. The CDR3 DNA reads TGCAGTGCTGATAGACAGGGGATCCCTGAAGCTTTCTTT.

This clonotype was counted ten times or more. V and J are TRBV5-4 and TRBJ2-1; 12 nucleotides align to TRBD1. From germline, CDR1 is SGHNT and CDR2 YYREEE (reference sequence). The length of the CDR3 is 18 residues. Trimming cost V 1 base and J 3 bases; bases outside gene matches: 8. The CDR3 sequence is CASSLFGGQGAVYNEQFF. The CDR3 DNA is TGTGCCAGCAGCTTGTTTGGGGGACAGGGGGCTGTCTACAATGAGCAGTTCTTC.

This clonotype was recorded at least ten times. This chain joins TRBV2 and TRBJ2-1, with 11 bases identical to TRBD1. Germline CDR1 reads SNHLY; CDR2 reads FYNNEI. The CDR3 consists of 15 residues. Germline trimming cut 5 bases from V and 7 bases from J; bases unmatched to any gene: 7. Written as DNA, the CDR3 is TGTGCCAGCAGTACTGGACAGGGGGCGAGAAATGAGCAGTTCTTC. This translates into CASSTGQGARNEQFF. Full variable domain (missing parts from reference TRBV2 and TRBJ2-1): EPEVTQTPSHQVTQMGQEVILRCVPISNHLYFYWYRQILGQKVEFLVSFYNNEISEKSEIFDDQFSVERPDGSNFTLKIRSTKLEDSAMYFCASSTGQGARNEQFFGPGTRLTVL.

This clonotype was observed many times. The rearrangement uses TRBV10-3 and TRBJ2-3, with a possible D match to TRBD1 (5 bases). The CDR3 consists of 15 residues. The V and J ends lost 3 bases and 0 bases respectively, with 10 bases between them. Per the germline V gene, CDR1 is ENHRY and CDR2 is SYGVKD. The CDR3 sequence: CAISDGASSTDTQYF. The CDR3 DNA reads TGTGCCATCAGTGATGGGGCGTCGAGCACAGATACGCAGTATTTT.

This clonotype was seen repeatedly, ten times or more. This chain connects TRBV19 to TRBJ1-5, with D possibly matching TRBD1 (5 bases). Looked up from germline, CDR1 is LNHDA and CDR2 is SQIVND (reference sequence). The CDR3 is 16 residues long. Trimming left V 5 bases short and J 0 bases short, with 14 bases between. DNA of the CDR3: TGTGCCAGTAGTTCGGACACTCCGTATAGCAATCAGCCCCAGCATTTT. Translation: CASSSDTPYSNQPQHF. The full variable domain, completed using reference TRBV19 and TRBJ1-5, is DGGITQSPKYLFRKEGQNVTLSCEQNLNHDAMYWYRQDPGQGLRLIYYSQIVNDFQKGDIAEGYSVSREKKESFPLTVTSAQKNPTAFYLCASSSDTPYSNQPQHFGDGTRLSIL.

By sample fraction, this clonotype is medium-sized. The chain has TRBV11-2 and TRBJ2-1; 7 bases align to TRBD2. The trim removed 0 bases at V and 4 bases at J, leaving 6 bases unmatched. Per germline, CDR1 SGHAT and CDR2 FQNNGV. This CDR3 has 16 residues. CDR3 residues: CASSLDYGRTYNEQFF. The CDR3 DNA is TGTGCCAGCAGCTTAGATTACGGGAGGACGTACAATGAGCAGTTCTTC.

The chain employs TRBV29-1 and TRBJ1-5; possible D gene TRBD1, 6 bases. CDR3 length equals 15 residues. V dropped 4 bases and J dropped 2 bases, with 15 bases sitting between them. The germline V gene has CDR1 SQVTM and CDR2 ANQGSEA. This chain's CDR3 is CSVAEGGIGNQPQHF. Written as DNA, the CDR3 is TGCAGCGTTGCCGAGGGGGGAATTGGCAATCAGCCCCAGCATTTT. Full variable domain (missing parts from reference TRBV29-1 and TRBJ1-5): SAVISQKPSRDICQRGTSLTIQCQVDSQVTMMFWYRQQPGQSLTLIATANQGSEATYESGFVIDKFPISRPNLTFSTLTVSNMSPEDSSIYLCSVAEGGIGNQPQHFGDGTRLSIL.

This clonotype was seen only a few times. The CDR3 region is CASSLVGRHTDTQYF. The CDR3 region has the DNA TGTGCCAGCAGCTTAGTAGGCCGGCACACAGATACGCAGTATTTT. V usage is TRBV11-2 and J usage is TRBJ2-3; D unclear. The V end was cut by 1 base, the J end by 2 bases, with 10 bases between. The V gene's germline CDR1 is SGHAT and CDR2 FQNNGV. The CDR3 has 15 amino acids.

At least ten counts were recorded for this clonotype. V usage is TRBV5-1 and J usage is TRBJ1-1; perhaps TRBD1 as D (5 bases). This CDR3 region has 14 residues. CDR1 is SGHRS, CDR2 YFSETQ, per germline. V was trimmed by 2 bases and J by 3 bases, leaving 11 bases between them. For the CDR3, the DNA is TGCGCCAGCAGCTTACTATCCAGGGACACTGAAGCTTTCTTT. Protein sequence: CASSLLSRDTEAFF.

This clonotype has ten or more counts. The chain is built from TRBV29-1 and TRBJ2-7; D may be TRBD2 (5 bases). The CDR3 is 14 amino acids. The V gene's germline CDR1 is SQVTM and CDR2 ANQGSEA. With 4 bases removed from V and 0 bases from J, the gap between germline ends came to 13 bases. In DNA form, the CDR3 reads TGCAGCGTTGGTTCCCCTGGGAGCTCCTACGAGCAGTACTTC. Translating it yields CSVGSPGSSYEQYF.

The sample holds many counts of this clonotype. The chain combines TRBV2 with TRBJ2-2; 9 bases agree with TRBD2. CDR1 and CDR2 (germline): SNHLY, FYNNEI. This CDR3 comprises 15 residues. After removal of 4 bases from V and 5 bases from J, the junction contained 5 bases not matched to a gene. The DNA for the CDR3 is TGTGCCAGCAGTGGCGGGAGGGCCGGTACCGGGGAGCTGTTTTTT. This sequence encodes CASSGGRAGTGELFF.

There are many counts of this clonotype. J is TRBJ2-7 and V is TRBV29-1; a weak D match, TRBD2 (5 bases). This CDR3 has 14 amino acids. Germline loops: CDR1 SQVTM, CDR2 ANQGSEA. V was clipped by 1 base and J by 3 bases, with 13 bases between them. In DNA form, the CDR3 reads TGCAGCGTTGAAGTGCTGGATAGCGACTACGAGCAGTACTTC. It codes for CSVEVLDSDYEQYF.

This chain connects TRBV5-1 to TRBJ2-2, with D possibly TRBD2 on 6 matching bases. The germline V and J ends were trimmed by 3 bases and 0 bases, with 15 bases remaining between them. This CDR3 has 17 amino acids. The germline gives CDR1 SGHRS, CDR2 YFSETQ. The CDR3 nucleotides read TGCGCCAGCAGCTCGGGAAGTCTAGCGTCGAACACCGGGGAGCTGTTTTTT. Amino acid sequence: CASSSGSLASNTGELFF.

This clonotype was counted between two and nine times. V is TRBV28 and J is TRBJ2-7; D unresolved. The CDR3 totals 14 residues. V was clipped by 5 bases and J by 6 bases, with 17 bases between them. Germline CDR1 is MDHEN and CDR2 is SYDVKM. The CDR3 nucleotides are TGTGCCAGCAGTCCCACCGGAACCCGGCGCGAGCAGTACTTC. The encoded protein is CASSPTGTRREQYF.

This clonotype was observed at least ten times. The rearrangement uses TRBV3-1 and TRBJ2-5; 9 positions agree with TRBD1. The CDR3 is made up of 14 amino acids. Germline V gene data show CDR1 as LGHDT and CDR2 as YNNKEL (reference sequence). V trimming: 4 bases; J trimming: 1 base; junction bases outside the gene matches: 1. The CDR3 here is CASSRDRAQETQYF. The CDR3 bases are TGTGCCAGCAGCCGGGACAGGGCCCAAGAGACCCAGTACTTC.